What follows describes a single TCR beta chain. The target antigen is unknown. The sample is drawn from a study of tumor and adjacent non-tumor tissue in lung cancer. The study, taken as a whole, reports: Tumor repertoires had a smaller top 100 clone share than normal lung. Tumor tissue had significantly higher TCR diversity than normal lung.

The library came from three nested PCR rounds adapted from ARM-PCR protocols. TCRdb re-analysed the multiplex PCR reads in MiXCR, keeping a single row per CDR3 protein. Among some 200,000 distinct CDR3 sequences listed, approximately 74% were seen once. The CDR3 has 13 residues. Germline V gene lookup returns CDR1 SGHNT and CDR2 YENEEA. Deletions cut 5 bases from V and 0 bases from J, with 8 bases between. No cell sorting was done before RNA was extracted from the tissue. The sequence derives from a man between 60 and 75 years old with non-small cell lung cancer. This chain connects TRBV11-3 to TRBJ2-7, with D unclear. The sequenced sample consisted of lung tumor tissue. The CDR3 DNA sequence: TGTGCCAGCAGCAACAGAGGCTCCTACGAGCAGTACTTC. It is translated as CASSNRGSYEQYF.